Listed below are T cell receptor beta chains from one sample, sequenced in a study of T cell responses to AZD1222 COVID-19 vaccine. Clones were read by immunoSEQ multiplex PCR, and TCRdb kept only the in-frame ones, dropping some. The table records 150,000 to 200,000 clones, about 87% of them present only once. Sequencing was performed on peripheral blood, taken on day 0 of MenACWY control vaccination. These receptors came from an adult in good health. The CDR3 runs from the conserved cysteine through the conserved F or W. D genes are given only for firm matches. Not all rows give a size; the values are once, few, many and, for expanded clones, a class.

v_call	clone_size	d_call	j_call	cdr3_nt	cdr3_aa
TRBV19	NA	NA	TRBJ2-7	TGTGCCAGTAGCACGGCAGCGGACAGACTCTACGAGCAGTACTTC	CASSTAADRLYEQYF
TRBV10-1	NA	NA	TRBJ1-2	TGCGCCAGCAGTGATGACATCAGCGAGTTTCCCAACTATGGCTACACCTTC	CASSDDISEFPNYGYTF
TRBV5-1	NA	NA	TRBJ2-1	TGCGCCAGCAGCTTCGGGGGCGCCCCCTACAATGAGCAGTTCTTC	CASSFGGAPYNEQFF
TRBV5-1	NA	TRBD2	TRBJ2-3	TGCGCCAGCAGCTTAGGCACTAGCGGTGGAGATACGCAGTATTTT	CASSLGTSGGDTQYF
TRBV7-3	NA	NA	TRBJ2-3	TGTGCCAGCAGCATAGGGGATACGCAGTATTTT	CASSIGDTQYF
TRBV6-5	NA	NA	TRBJ2-7	TGTGCCAGCAGTTACGGGCTAAGGAGCTCCTACGAGCAGTACTTC	CASSYGLRSSYEQYF
TRBV12-3/TRBV12-4	NA	NA	TRBJ1-2	TGTGCCAGCACTACAGGGTCCTATGGCTACACCTTC	CASTTGSYGYTF
TRBV19	NA	TRBD1	TRBJ1-4	TGTGCCAGTAGCGCCAGGGGGCCTAATGAAAAACTGTTTTTT	CASSARGPNEKLFF
TRBV6-1	once	TRBD1	TRBJ1-2	TGTGCCAGCACCGGGGACAGGAGCAACTATGGCTACACCTTC	CASTGDRSNYGYTF
TRBV27	NA	NA	TRBJ2-7	TGTGCCAGCAGGACGGGTACTACCTACGAGCAGTACTTC	CASRTGTTYEQYF
TRBV16	NA	NA	TRBJ2-1	TGTGCCAGCAGCCACGAGTCCTATTCCTACAATGAGCAGTTCTTC	CASSHESYSYNEQFF
TRBV20-1	NA	NA	TRBJ2-1	TGCAGTGCTAGGGGGAACAATGAGCAGTTCTTC	CSARGNNEQFF
TRBV7-2	NA	NA	TRBJ1-5	TGTGCCAGCAGGGCGGGGGGTATGGGCAATCAGCCCCAGCATTTT	CASRAGGMGNQPQHF
TRBV28	NA	TRBD1	TRBJ1-1	TGTGCCAGCAGTCTGGACAGGGCTGAAGCTTTCTTT	CASSLDRAEAFF
TRBV9	NA	NA	TRBJ2-1	TGTGCCAGCAGCGAACAGGGTAACGCAAATGAGCAGTTCTTC	CASSEQGNANEQFF
TRBV7-9	NA	NA	TRBJ2-7	TGTGCCAGCAGCCGACAAGGCGTTGCCTACGAGCAGTACTTC	CASSRQGVAYEQYF
TRBV5-1	few	TRBD1	TRBJ1-1	TGCGCCAGCAGCTTTATCCCGGGACAGGGGATGAACACTGAAGCTTTCTTT	CASSFIPGQGMNTEAFF
TRBV28	NA	NA	TRBJ2-7	TGTGCCAGCAGTTTGCGCGGTCCCTACGAGCAGTACTTC	CASSLRGPYEQYF
TRBV7-3	NA	NA	TRBJ2-6	TGTGCCAGCAGCTCAGCAGGGGGGGCCAACGTCCTGACTTTC	CASSSAGGANVLTF
TRBV29-1	NA	NA	TRBJ2-5	TGCAGCGTTGATCGGGTTTTTGGCGGGACCCAGTACTTC	CSVDRVFGGTQYF
TRBV5-6	NA	TRBD1	TRBJ2-7	TGTGCCAGCAGCAAAAGGACAGGGGTCTCCTACGAGCAGTACTTC	CASSKRTGVSYEQYF
TRBV11-3	NA	TRBD2	TRBJ2-7	TGTGCCAGCAGCTTGGGACTAGATACCTACGAGCAGTACTTC	CASSLGLDTYEQYF
TRBV2	NA	TRBD1	TRBJ1-2	TGTGCCAGCAGTGGGGACAGGGGTAACTATGGCTACACCTTC	CASSGDRGNYGYTF
TRBV9	NA	NA	TRBJ1-2	TGTGCCAGCAGCGTAGTGGGGATTGTCGGGGGGCCTGCTGACGGCTACACCTTC	CASSVVGIVGGPADGYTF
TRBV6-5	few	NA	TRBJ1-2	TGTGCCAGCAGTCAAAGGGCGGGGGACTATGGCTACACCTTC	CASSQRAGDYGYTF
TRBV5-4	NA	TRBD2	TRBJ2-1	TGTGCCAGCAGCTTGAGGCTTCTAGCGGGGGGGACCAATGAGCAGTTCTTC	CASSLRLLAGGTNEQFF
TRBV19	NA	NA	TRBJ2-2	TGTGCCAGTAGTAGGTTTGGGGCGGAGGGGACCGGGGAGCTGTTTTTT	CASSRFGAEGTGELFF
TRBV10-1	NA	TRBD1	TRBJ1-3	TGCGCCAGCAGTGAGTCGAACAGGGGAGGAAACACCATATATTTT	CASSESNRGGNTIYF
TRBV24-1	NA	TRBD1	TRBJ2-1	TGTGCCACCAGTGATGTCCGACAGGGTATGGAGTACAATGAGCAGTTCTTC	CATSDVRQGMEYNEQFF
TRBV18	once	NA	TRBJ1-1	TGTGCCAGCTCAGACGGGACTTACGGTTCCACTGAAGCTTTCTTT	CASSDGTYGSTEAFF
TRBV15	NA	NA	TRBJ2-5	TGTGCCACCAGCAGAGATCTGGGGCCGGAGACCCAGTACTTC	CATSRDLGPETQYF
TRBV29-1	NA	NA	TRBJ1-1	TGCAGCGTTGGGGGTACTGAAGCTTTCTTT	CSVGGTEAFF
TRBV5-1	once	NA	TRBJ1-6	TGCGCCAGCAGCTTGGCGGGAGCCTATAATTCACCCCTCCACTTT	CASSLAGAYNSPLHF
TRBV5-4	few	NA	TRBJ1-4	TGTGCCAGCAGCTTGGAGTTGGGTATTATGTTTTTT	CASSLELGIMFF
TRBV5-8	NA	TRBD1	TRBJ2-1	TGTGCCAGCAGCCCGGGACAGTTATACAATGAGCAGTTCTTC	CASSPGQLYNEQFF